Each of the 31 T cell receptor beta chains below was sequenced from the same sample in a study of blood T cell repertoires in COVID-19 (dated by TCRdb to the early 2020s). The method was the immunoSEQ multiplex PCR assay. TCRdb re-hosts the immuneACCESS table, in-frame sequences only. Its copies lack some clones; in the studies checked, an unresolved V gene accounts for under half of them, and the cause for the rest is not known. The sample records roughly 39,000 clones, 80% to 90% of which are singletons. The ten largest account for approximately 10% of the sample. Sequencing was performed on peripheral blood. These TCRs come from a man between 25 and 39 years old with active or convalescent COVID-19.

With respect to this clone: The junction shows a germline mismatch at one end, possibly a read error. The chain combines TRBV27 with TRBJ1-1; 9 bases map to TRBD1. The CDR3 is 11 amino acids. CDR1 is MNHEY, CDR2 SMNVEV, per germline (reference sequence). The CDR3 sequence is CASRRGQGRDF. As DNA, the CDR3 is TGTGCCAGCAGGCGGGGACAGGGCCGTGACTTT.

This clone was seen only once. The V and J genes are TRBV24-1 and TRBJ1-2; D gene ambiguous. Trimming removed 2 bases from V and 2 bases from J, with 8 bases in between. From germline, CDR1 is KGHDR and CDR2 SFDVKD. The CDR3 contains 14 residues. CDR3 protein: CATSDYAQNYGYTF. The CDR3 DNA reads TGTGCCACCAGTGATTACGCACAGAACTATGGCTACACCTTC.

The V call is TRBV7-8, the J call TRBJ1-1; D is uncertain. From germline, CDR1 is SGHVS and CDR2 FQNEAQ. The CDR3 totals 12 residues. Trimming took off 1 base at V and 10 bases at J, with 10 bases between the two ends. The CDR3 nucleotides read TGTGCCAGCAGCTTAGTTCCGTTAGTAGCTTTCTTT. Translation: CASSLVPLVAFF.

This clone showed up just a few times. The V call is TRBV5-6, the J call TRBJ2-3; 10 nucleotides align to TRBD2. Per the germline V gene, CDR1 is SGHDT and CDR2 is YYEEEE. This CDR3 is built from 15 residues. With 4 bases clipped from V and 8 bases from J, the junction kept 10 bases outside the gene matches. The CDR3 is CASSLSGGHSVTQYF. The CDR3 DNA sequence: TGTGCCAGCAGCCTTAGCGGGGGGCACAGCGTTACGCAGTATTTT.

The chain is built from TRBV11-2 and TRBJ1-6; D is unresolved. V was cut by 1 base and J by 7 bases, with 11 bases left in between. This CDR3 has 15 residues. The germline V gene encodes CDR1 SGHAT and CDR2 FQNNGV. CDR3 region: CASSLVVRKNSPLHF. The CDR3 nucleotides are TGTGCCAGCAGCTTAGTGGTCAGAAAGAATTCACCCCTCCACTTT.

The gene calls are TRBV11-2 and TRBJ2-4, with D perhaps TRBD1 (7 bases). V was trimmed by 0 bases and J by 6 bases, leaving 15 bases between them. The germline V gene has CDR1 SGHAT and CDR2 FQNNGV. The CDR3 contains 16 residues. CDR3 in DNA: TGTGCCAGCAGCTTAGAGTTCGCAGGGGGGATAAACATTCAGTACTTC. Translated, it gives CASSLEFAGGINIQYF.

The chain has TRBV7-8 and TRBJ1-2, with 7 bases lining up with TRBD1. V shed 5 bases, J shed 11 bases, and the junction held 11 bases outside the gene matches. CDR1 and CDR2 (germline): SGHVS, FQNEAQ. This CDR3 is built from 13 residues. The CDR3 nucleotides are TGTGCCAGCAGCGGGCCGGACAGGTTGGGTTACACCTTC. Its protein product is CASSGPDRLGYTF.

The rearrangement uses TRBV5-1 and TRBJ1-1; weak D call: TRBD1 (6 bases). This CDR3 is built from 15 residues. V was shortened by 4 bases and J by 1 base, with 14 bases between the two germline ends. Germline V gene data show CDR1 as SGHRS and CDR2 as YFSETQ. The DNA for the CDR3 is TGCGCCAGCAGCAGTGGACAGATCAGGAACACTGAAGCTTTCTTT. It codes for CASSSGQIRNTEAFF.

The chain links TRBV27 to TRBJ1-6; 8 nucleotides align to TRBD1. The V segment lost 6 bases and the J segment 2 bases; nucleotides outside the gene matches: 6. Germline V gene lookup returns CDR1 MNHEY and CDR2 SMNVEV (reference sequence). CDR3 length equals 16 residues. CDR3 nucleotides: TGTGCCAGCAGCAGGGAACAGGGGGCCTATAATTCACCCCTCCACTTT. It specifies CASSREQGAYNSPLHF.

V usage is TRBV13 and J usage is TRBJ1-3, with 10 bases fitting TRBD1. Germline V gene data show CDR1 as PRHDT and CDR2 as FYEKMQ (reference sequence). The CDR3 is 13 amino acids. Germline trimming cut 5 bases from V and 8 bases from J; bases unmatched to any gene: 3. CDR3 DNA sequence: TGTGCCAGCAGCGCGGGACAGGGGTACACCATATATTTT. Translated: CASSAGQGYTIYF.

This chain joins TRBV1 and TRBJ1-4; TRBD1, the table's D call, lacks a check against the DNA. TRBV1 is a pseudogene segment. This CDR3 spans 17 amino acids. This chain's CDR3 is CTSSPRQGGTTNEKLFF. The CDR3 bases are TGCACCAGCAGCCCCCGACAGGGGGGAACAACTAATGAAAAACTGTTTTTT.

The J gene is TRBJ2-7, the V gene TRBV3-1 (or the pseudogene TRBV3-2), with TRBD1 matching over 7 bases. The J segment lost 0 bases and the V segment lost 4 bases, leaving 9 bases of the junction unmatched. CDR3 length: 16 amino acids. Germline lookup yields CDR1 LGHDT and CDR2 YNNKEL (reference sequence). The CDR3 reads CASSPPQGVSSYEQYF. CDR3 nucleotide sequence: TGTGCCAGCAGCCCCCCCCAGGGGGTTAGCTCCTACGAGCAGTACTTC.

This clone came up a few times. This chain connects TRBV2 to TRBJ2-7; 7 bases are shared with TRBD1. Trimming at V came to 6 bases and at J to 4 bases, leaving 9 bases not matched to a gene. Germline values: CDR1 SNHLY, CDR2 FYNNEI. There are 14 residues in the CDR3. The CDR3 region has the DNA TGTGCCAGCAGAACAGGACAGGACGCATACGAGCAGTACTTC. Protein: CASRTGQDAYEQYF.

The rearrangement links TRBV6-2 or TRBV6-3 to TRBJ2-4; TRBD2 matches at 7 bases. V lost 2 bases to trimming and J lost 0 bases; unmatched junction nucleotides: 16. Germline V lookup: CDR1 MNHEY, CDR2 SVGEGT. CDR3 length equals 20 residues. The CDR3: CASSYLRGREGVSAKNIQYF. In DNA form, the CDR3 reads TGTGCCAGCAGTTACCTCCGCGGGAGAGAGGGAGTGTCAGCCAAAAACATTCAGTACTTC.

The genes are TRBV6-1 and TRBJ1-1, with TRBD1 matching 7 bases. The germline CDR1 and CDR2 sequences are MNHNS and SASEGT. The J segment lost 4 bases and the V segment lost 4 bases, leaving 12 bases of the junction unmatched. The CDR3 runs 16 residues. The CDR3: CASSGIGTARGTEAFF. In nucleotides, the CDR3 is TGTGCCAGCAGTGGGATCGGGACAGCCCGAGGCACTGAAGCTTTCTTT.

This clone was detected once. The genes are TRBV9 and TRBJ2-5, with 7 bases aligning to TRBD1. This CDR3 spans 16 amino acids. The junction had 9 bases not matched to a gene; V was cut back by 0 bases and J by 4 bases. Per germline, CDR1 SGDLS and CDR2 YYNGEE. The CDR3 sequence: CASSVGQGERRETQYF. CDR3 nucleotides: TGTGCCAGCAGCGTAGGGCAGGGGGAGCGGCGAGAGACCCAGTACTTC.

The rearrangement uses TRBV7-6 and TRBJ1-3, with D unresolved. V lost 4 bases and J lost 4, with 14 bases in between. Looked up from germline, CDR1 is SGHVS and CDR2 is FNYEAQ. The CDR3 loop spans 15 amino acids. CDR3 amino acids: CASSYGAGTGNTIYF. In DNA form, the CDR3 reads TGTGCCAGCAGCTACGGTGCAGGTACCGGAAACACCATATATTTT. Full variable domain (missing parts from reference TRBV7-6 and TRBJ1-3): GAGVSQSPRYKVTKRGQDVALRCDPISGHVSLYWYRQALGQGPEFLTYFNYEAQQDKSGLPNDRFSAERPEGSISTLTIQRTEQRDSAMYRCASSYGAGTGNTIYFGEGSWLTVV.

This clone was counted once. The genes are TRBV3-1 (or the pseudogene TRBV3-2) and TRBJ2-3; 8 nucleotides match TRBD2. Germline-derived CDR1 and CDR2 are LGHDT and YNNKEL (reference sequence). The length of the CDR3 is 14 residues. V was clipped by 5 bases and J by 1 base; unmatched bases: 2. The CDR3 bases are TGTGCCAGCAGCGAGACTAGCGGCACAGATACGCAGTATTTT. Its protein is CASSETSGTDTQYF.

This chain uses TRBV3-1 (or the pseudogene TRBV3-2) with TRBJ2-7; 9 nucleotides agree with TRBD2. CDR1 and CDR2 (germline): LGHDT, YNNKEL (reference sequence). With V trimmed by 4 bases and J by 4 bases, 8 bases remained unmatched. The CDR3 runs 15 residues. CDR3 protein: CASSPPASGVYEQYF. CDR3 bases: TGTGCCAGCAGCCCCCCGGCTAGCGGGGTATACGAGCAGTACTTC.

The gene calls are TRBV12-3 or TRBV12-4 and TRBJ1-2; 10 bases match TRBD1. Germline trimming cut 5 bases from V and 8 bases from J; bases unmatched to any gene: 5. The CDR3 has 13 amino acids. DNA for the CDR3: TGTGCCAGCAGTCAGACAGGGGGCGACGGCTACACCTTC. It specifies CASSQTGGDGYTF.

This clone was observed once. The CDR3 is CASSLGRAGHGYTF. CDR3 in DNA: TGTGCCAGCAGCTTAGGCCGGGCAGGGCATGGCTACACCTTC. The V call is TRBV13, the J call TRBJ1-2, with D tentatively TRBD1 (5 bases). Germline lookup yields CDR1 PRHDT and CDR2 FYEKMQ (reference sequence). The CDR3 spans 14 residues. Trimming removed 0 bases from V and 6 bases from J, with 11 bases in between.

The chain combines TRBV6-2 or TRBV6-3 with TRBJ2-7, with D tentatively TRBD1 (5 bases). V was cut by 2 bases and J by 6 bases, with 5 bases left in between. The CDR3 spans 11 residues. Germline V gene lookup returns CDR1 MNHEY and CDR2 SVGEGT. CDR3 loop: CASSYGAEQYF. The CDR3 nucleotides are TGTGCCAGCAGTTACGGGGCCGAGCAGTACTTC.

The V call is TRBV7-6, the J call TRBJ1-4, with a possible D match to TRBD1 (5 bases). There are 16 residues in the CDR3. In germline, CDR1 is SGHVS, CDR2 FNYEAQ. V was cut by 1 base and J by 6 bases, with 15 bases left in between. This CDR3 is CASSLGGGTRDEKLFF. The CDR3 region has the DNA TGTGCCAGCAGCTTAGGGGGGGGGACGCGGGATGAAAAACTGTTTTTT.

The rearrangement links TRBV7-3 to TRBJ2-2, with 13 nucleotides matching TRBD2. Trimming cost V 3 bases and J 6 bases; bases outside gene matches: 7. CDR1 is SGHTA, CDR2 FQGTGA, per germline. This CDR3 region has 17 residues. The CDR3 region is CASSFGLAGAVAGELFF. DNA for the CDR3: TGTGCCAGCAGCTTTGGACTAGCGGGAGCAGTGGCCGGGGAGCTGTTTTTT.

The chain combines TRBV5-1 with TRBJ1-2, with 9 bases that match TRBD1. CDR3 size: 18 residues. With V trimmed by 4 bases and J by 8 bases, 21 bases remained unmatched. Germline assignment: CDR1 SGHRS and CDR2 YFSETQ. CDR3 protein: CASSQISTGGSGVYGYTF. For the CDR3, the DNA is TGCGCCAGCAGCCAAATTTCGACAGGGGGTAGCGGGGTATACGGCTACACCTTC.

The J gene is TRBJ1-1, the V gene TRBV28; possible D gene TRBD1, 6 bases. Germline CDR1 MDHEN, CDR2 SYDVKM. The CDR3 has 14 amino acids. Trimming took 5 bases from V and 5 from J, leaving 15 bases between them. CDR3 nucleotides: TGTGCCAGCAGTCTACAGGGAAGGGGGACTGAAGCTTTCTTT. Translation gives CASSLQGRGTEAFF. The whole variable domain, filled in from reference TRBV28 and TRBJ1-1, reads DVKVTQSSRYLVKRTGEKVFLECVQDMDHENMFWYRQDPGLGLRLIYFSYDVKMKEKGDIPEGYSVSREKKERFSLILESASTNQTSMYLCASSLQGRGTEAFFGQGTRLTVV.

This chain joins TRBV4-3 and TRBJ2-1; 7 nucleotides agree with TRBD2. Germline V CDR1 and CDR2: LGHNA, YSLEER. V lost 0 bases, J lost 2 bases, and 7 bases stayed unmatched. CDR3 length: 17 residues. The CDR3 here is CASSQDWEGGPYNEQFF. CDR3 DNA: TGCGCCAGCAGCCAAGATTGGGAGGGAGGCCCCTACAATGAGCAGTTCTTC.

This chain uses TRBV4-2 with TRBJ2-3, with 11 bases lining up with TRBD1. This CDR3 spans 17 amino acids. The germline V gene has CDR1 LGHNA and CDR2 YNFKEQ. With 5 bases clipped from V and 4 bases from J, the junction kept 11 bases outside the gene matches. This CDR3 reads CASSFEGTGGGADTQYF. As DNA, the CDR3 is TGTGCCAGCAGCTTCGAGGGGACAGGGGGAGGGGCAGATACGCAGTATTTT.

This clone was seen just once. The CDR3 spells CASYQNTEAFF. CDR3 DNA: TGTGCCAGCTATCAGAACACTGAAGCTTTCTTT. The genes are TRBV18 and TRBJ1-1; unclear D gene. The CDR3 spans 11 residues. Per the germline V gene, CDR1 is KGHSH and CDR2 is LQKENI. Trimming cost V 7 bases and J 1 base, with 4 bases left between them.

This chain links TRBV6-1 with TRBJ1-1; unclear D gene. V lost 3 bases to trimming and J lost 4 bases, with 9 bases between them. The CDR3 has 13 amino acids. The germline CDR1 and CDR2 sequences are MNHNS and SASEGT. In nucleotides, the CDR3 is TGTGCCAGCAGTGACGGTCGCCGCACTGAAGCTTTCTTT. Residues: CASSDGRRTEAFF.

There are a few counts of this clone. This sequence joins TRBV7-9 and TRBJ2-2; 7 bases agree with TRBD2. This CDR3 region has 15 residues. Germline lookup yields CDR1 SEHNR and CDR2 FQNEAQ (reference sequence). V lost 4 bases, J lost 4 bases, and 6 bases stayed unmatched. CDR3: CASSSLALVTGELFF. In DNA, the CDR3 is TGTGCCAGCAGCTCACTAGCGCTAGTCACCGGGGAGCTGTTTTTT. Based on the CDR3 plus reference TRBV7-9 and TRBJ2-2, the full variable domain is DTGVSQNPRHKITKRGQNVTFRCDPISEHNRLYWYRQTLGQGPEFLTYFQNEAQLEKSRLLSDRFSAERPKGSFSTLEIQRTEQGDSAMYLCASSSLALVTGELFFGEGSRLTVL.